These 17 T cell receptor beta chains share one sample of origin, sequenced in a study of shared clonotypes between healthy human individuals. Produced via immunoSEQ multiplex PCR; TCRdb's table is partial and in-frame only. The table includes about a million clones, around 75% detected once. Sample: memory CD4+ T cells sorted from blood. Subset reported: CD45RA-negative fraction. The receptors stem from a man aged 18 to 35 in good health.

This chain's CDR3 is CASSPLRLAGYEQYF. The CDR3, as DNA: TGCGCCAGCAGCCCCCTTCGCCTAGCGGGATACGAGCAGTACTTC. The chain has TRBV4-1 and TRBJ2-7; 9 positions match TRBD2. The germline V gene encodes CDR1 MGHRA and CDR2 YSYEKL. The V segment lost 4 bases and the J segment 4 bases; nucleotides outside the gene matches: 8. The CDR3 spans 15 residues.

This clone was observed many times. This sequence joins TRBV28 and TRBJ1-2; D is uncertain. In germline, CDR1 is MDHEN, CDR2 SYDVKM. This CDR3 is built from 13 residues. The V end lost 6 bases, the J end lost 7 bases, and 15 bases lay between the germline ends. Written as DNA, the CDR3 is TGTGCCAGCAGCCCCGACCTCCTCTTTGGCTACACCTTC. Residues: CASSPDLLFGYTF.

The chain joins TRBV6-1 to TRBJ2-5; D is uncertain. The CDR3 extends over 12 amino acids. Germline V gene data show CDR1 as MNHNS and CDR2 as SASEGT. V lost 6 bases to trimming and J lost 1 base, with 6 bases between them. The CDR3 loop is CASRRSQETQYF. The CDR3 nucleotides read TGTGCCAGCAGGCGGAGCCAAGAGACCCAGTACTTC.

This clone occurred a few times. CDR3 sequence: CASSSGASGKSEQYF. The DNA of the CDR3 is TGTGCCAGCAGCTCAGGGGCTAGCGGGAAAAGCGAGCAGTACTTC. The chain recombines TRBV5-4 with TRBJ2-7; 9 nucleotides align to TRBD2. V shed 3 bases, J shed 6 bases, and the junction held 10 bases outside the gene matches. The CDR3 has 15 amino acids. Germline CDR1 reads SGHNT; CDR2 reads YYREEE (reference sequence).

This chain joins TRBV19 and TRBJ2-5, with 9 bases fitting TRBD1. Germline V lookup: CDR1 LNHDA, CDR2 SQIVND (reference sequence). V lost 4 bases to trimming and J lost 6 bases; unmatched junction nucleotides: 12. The CDR3 covers 16 residues. The CDR3 loop is CASSTTGTGLAKTQYF. CDR3 DNA: TGTGCCAGTAGTACTACCGGGACAGGGCTGGCAAAGACCCAGTACTTC.

The chain combines TRBV9 with TRBJ2-1; TRBD2 is a possible D gene (6 bases). CDR3 length equals 15 residues. CDR1 is SGDLS, CDR2 YYNGEE, per germline. The germline V and J ends were trimmed by 2 bases and 6 bases, with 15 bases remaining between them. The CDR3 sequence: CASSVGLQSFNEQFF. The CDR3 DNA sequence: TGTGCCAGCAGCGTGGGACTCCAGAGCTTCAATGAGCAGTTCTTC.

V and J are TRBV2 and TRBJ1-5; D remains ambiguous. With 7 bases removed from V and 0 bases from J, the gap between germline ends came to 10 bases. The CDR3 loop spans 14 amino acids. Per germline, CDR1 SNHLY and CDR2 FYNNEI. CDR3 loop: CASNPSYSNQPQHF. The CDR3 bases are TGTGCCAGCAATCCGTCCTATAGCAATCAGCCCCAGCATTTT.

The chain has TRBV6-5 and TRBJ2-2, with 10 bases fitting TRBD2. There are 15 residues in the CDR3. V dropped 7 bases and J dropped 4; count of bases not matched to a gene: 6. The germline gives CDR1 MNHEY, CDR2 SVGAGI. CDR3 sequence: CASTIGLAATGELFF. The CDR3 DNA reads as TGTGCCAGCACCATCGGACTAGCGGCCACCGGGGAGCTGTTTTTT.

This chain links TRBV19 with TRBJ2-2; 9 positions match TRBD2. The V segment lost 6 bases and the J segment 4 bases; nucleotides outside the gene matches: 6. In germline, CDR1 is LNHDA, CDR2 SQIVND (reference sequence). The CDR3 is 15 amino acids. CDR3: CASSMGTSLTGELFF. CDR3 bases: TGTGCCAGTAGCATGGGGACTAGCCTCACCGGGGAGCTGTTTTTT.

Concerning this clone itself: Its ends do not fully match the called genes, so a read error is possible. The V call is TRBV7-2, the J call TRBJ2-1, with D maybe TRBD1 (6 bases). Germline V gives CDR1 SGHTA, CDR2 FQGNSA. The CDR3 is 11 amino acids. The chain's CDR3 is CASSLTGSSVF. The CDR3 DNA sequence: TGTGCCAGCAGCCTCACAGGGAGCTCGGTCTTC.

Here the CDR3 reads CASSPPQGVVSPLHF. Here the CDR3 DNA reads TGTGCCAGCAGTCCACCACAGGGGGTAGTCTCACCCCTCCACTTT. The rearrangement joins TRBV25-1 to TRBJ1-6; 8 nucleotides agree with TRBD1. The CDR3 spans 15 residues. V dropped 5 bases and J dropped 10; count of bases not matched to a gene: 10. Germline CDR1 MGHDK, CDR2 SYGVNS.

Worth noting for this clone: The junction does not match germline at one end; this may be a read error. This chain connects TRBV30 to TRBJ1-3, with D unresolved. The CDR3 contains 16 residues. The germline CDR1 and CDR2 sequences are GTSNPN and SVGIG (reference sequence). The CDR3 coding sequence is TGTGCCTGGAGTCAAACGGCGGGGAGAACTGGGAACACCATATATTTT. Its protein product is CAWSQTAGRTGNTIYF.

The gene calls are TRBV7-2 and TRBJ2-3; perhaps TRBD2 as D (6 bases). V lost 6 bases and J lost 2, with 12 bases in between. Germline V CDR1 and CDR2: SGHTA, FQGNSA. This CDR3 has 14 residues. CDR3 nucleotide sequence: TGTGCCAGCAGTTGGGACTCCAACACAGATACGCAGTATTTT. It codes for CASSWDSNTDTQYF.

The chain couples TRBV6-1 to TRBJ2-7; TRBD2 agrees at 15 bases. With V trimmed by 5 bases and J by 2 bases, 4 bases remained unmatched. The CDR3 is 16 amino acids. Germline-derived CDR1 and CDR2 are MNHNS and SASEGT. CDR3 protein: CASSQGTSGRTYEQYF. In nucleotides, the CDR3 is TGTGCCAGCAGTCAAGGGACTAGCGGGAGGACCTACGAGCAGTACTTC.

The chain joins TRBV6-1 to TRBJ2-5, with 7 bases aligning to TRBD2. This CDR3 is built from 15 residues. Germline V CDR1 and CDR2: MNHNS, SASEGT. The ends lost 6 bases at V and 7 bases at J; junction bases unmatched: 14. CDR3 DNA: TGTGCCAGCAGACGGGACTATGAGGCGACGGGGACCCAGTACTTC. It translates to CASRRDYEATGTQYF.

This clone was counted many times. The rearrangement joins TRBV6-5 to TRBJ2-7; D gene ambiguous. From germline, CDR1 is MNHEY and CDR2 SVGAGI. This CDR3 has 13 residues. The V gene lost 6 bases and the J gene lost 6 bases, with 15 bases spanning the gap. CDR3 sequence reads: CASSNTLGREQYF. DNA for the CDR3: TGTGCCAGCAGCAACACCCTCGGTCGCGAGCAGTACTTC.

The gene calls are TRBV27 and TRBJ2-7; D is ambiguous. The CDR3 is made up of 12 amino acids. The germline V gene encodes CDR1 MNHEY and CDR2 SMNVEV (reference sequence). Trimming left V 8 bases short and J 5 bases short, with 13 bases between. The CDR3 reads CASRTASNEQYF. The CDR3 DNA sequence: TGTGCCAGCCGAACCGCGAGTAACGAGCAGTACTTC.